This TCR beta chain was recovered during a study of T cell responses to AZD1222 COVID-19 vaccine (dated by TCRdb to the early 2020s). Background for the entire study: Because spike-specific TCR depth and breadth did not differ between the two schedules, AZD1222 recipients who got a second dose at roughly 4 weeks were pooled with those who got a second dose at roughly 12 weeks. A total of over 230 trial participants underwent TCR sequencing, of whom approximately 200 had received two doses of AZD1222 and roughly 26 had received two doses of the MenACWY control vaccine. Trial participants were enrolled into age subgroups of 18-55, 56-69 and 70-plus years, which contained approximately 150, 28 and 58 TCR-sequenced participants, respectively. General conclusions and limits of the study: The 56-69-year group was small, and its depth increase did not reach significance, likely because of low power. A significant rise in spike-specific TCR breadth and depth was observed after two AZD1222 doses relative to day 0 and relative to MenACWY recipients. Vaccine-associated CD4 TCRs spanned the whole spike protein, with dominant responses in regions 160-218 and 743-854. Participants were mostly white British and included more females than males, and it was suggested by the authors that clonal diversity may have been underestimated. Reportedly, close to half of the unique spike-specific TCRs recognized epitopes lying outside the regions that are mutated in the B.1.351 and B.1.1.7 variants. Conclusions about previously exposed vaccinees are limited because only five to seven AZD1222 recipients were SARS-CoV-2 seropositive at baseline. No day 14 peak-response samples were available, so repertoires were characterized only after the peak T cell response.

The CDR3 regions of human TCRbeta chains were subjected to immunosequencing. The study's own analysis went as follows. Repertoire TCRs were checked for matches against a reference library of SARS-CoV-2-specific TCRs that had been generated using the MIRA antigen-specificity platform. Breadth meant the fraction of unique TCRs that were SARS-CoV-2-associated, whereas depth meant the fraction of total T cells that were SARS-CoV-2-associated. Each spike-specific TCR was assigned to its reactive spike region and to a CD4 or CD8 class using the MIRA data. Log10-transformed breadth and depth values were compared by one-way ANOVA with Sidak's multiple comparisons tests. TCRdb retrieved this table from immuneACCESS and kept in-frame rearrangements only. Not all clones are present; in checked studies, unresolved V genes account for under half, and no reason is known for the remainder. D and trimming come from the DNA, and the V and J calls and clone size come from that table. Here the sample has roughly 120,000 clones; over 75% occur a single time. The top ten clones comprise roughly 1.3% of the sample.

Reading from cysteine to phenylalanine, the CDR3 counts 13 amino acids. Just the 39-base CDR3 DNA is kept, in frame starting at base 1. CDR1 and CDR2, per the germline V gene, are MNHEY and SVGEGT. V sheds 4 bases and J sheds 6 bases, leaving 10 bases between their ends. Concerning this clone: The specificity of this receptor is unknown. Base quality data are lacking; no much larger clone is found one base away.

The time point label corresponds to: baseline before first vaccination. Vaccinee samples came from UK trials COV001 and COV002, including a single-blind randomized controlled phase 2/3 trial of AZD1222 (ChAdOx1 nCoV-19) in healthy adults. For TCRbeta chain sequencing, PBMC samples were collected from trial participants at day 0 and at day 28 after the second dose. The sequencing here drew on peripheral blood, taken on day 0 of AZD1222 vaccination. The TCR originated in an adult in good health. The rearranged chain carries TRBV6-2 or TRBV6-3 and TRBJ1-5; TRBD1 is perhaps the D gene, given 5 matching bases. This receptor has the CDR3 CASSWGLPQPQHF. The nucleotide sequence reads TGTGCCAGCAGTTGGGGCTTGCCTCAGCCCCAGCATTTT.